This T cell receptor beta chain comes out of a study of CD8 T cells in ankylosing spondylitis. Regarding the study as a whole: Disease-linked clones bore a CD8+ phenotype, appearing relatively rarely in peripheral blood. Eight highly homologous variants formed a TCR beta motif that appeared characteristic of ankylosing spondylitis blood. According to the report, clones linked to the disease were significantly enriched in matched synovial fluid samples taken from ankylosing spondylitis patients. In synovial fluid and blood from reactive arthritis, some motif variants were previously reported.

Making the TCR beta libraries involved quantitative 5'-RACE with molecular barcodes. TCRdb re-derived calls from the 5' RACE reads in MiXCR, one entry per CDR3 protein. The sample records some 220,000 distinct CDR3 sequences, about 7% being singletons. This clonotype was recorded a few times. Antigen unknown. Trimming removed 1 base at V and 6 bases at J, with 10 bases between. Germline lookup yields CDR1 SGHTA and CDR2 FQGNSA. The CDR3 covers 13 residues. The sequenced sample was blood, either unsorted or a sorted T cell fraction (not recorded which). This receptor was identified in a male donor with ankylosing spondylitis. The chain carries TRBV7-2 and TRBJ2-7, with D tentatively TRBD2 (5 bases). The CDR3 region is CASSLVEGAEQYF. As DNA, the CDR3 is TGTGCCAGCAGCTTAGTCGAGGGTGCCGAGCAGTACTTC. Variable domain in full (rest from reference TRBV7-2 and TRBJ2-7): GAGVSQSPSNKVTEKGKDVELRCDPISGHTALYWYRQSLGQGLEFLIYFQGNSAPDKSGLPSDRFSAERTGGSVSTLTIQRTQQEDSAVYLCASSLVEGAEQYFGPGTRLTVT.